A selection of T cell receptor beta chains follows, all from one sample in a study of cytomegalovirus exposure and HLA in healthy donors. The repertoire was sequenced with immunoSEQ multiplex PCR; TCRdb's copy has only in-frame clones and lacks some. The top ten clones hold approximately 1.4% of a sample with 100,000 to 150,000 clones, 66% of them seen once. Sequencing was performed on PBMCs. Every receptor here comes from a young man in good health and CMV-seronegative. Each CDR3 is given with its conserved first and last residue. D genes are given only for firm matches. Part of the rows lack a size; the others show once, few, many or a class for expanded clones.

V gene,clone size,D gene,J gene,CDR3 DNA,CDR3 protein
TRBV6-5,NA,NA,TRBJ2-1,TGTGCCAGCAGTTTAGGACAGGGAGGGCGAAATGAGCAGTTCTTC,CASSLGQGGRNEQFF
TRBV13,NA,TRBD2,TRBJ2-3,TGTGCCAGCAGCTTAGTAACTAGCGGGAGCAACGGAGAGACTAGAGGTACGCAGTATTTT,CASSLVTSGSNGETRGTQYF
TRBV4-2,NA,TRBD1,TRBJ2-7,TGTGCCAGCAGCCGGAGGGACAGGGGGTGGACCTACGAGCAGTACTTC,CASSRRDRGWTYEQYF
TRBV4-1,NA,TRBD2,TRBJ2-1,TGCGCCAGCAGCCACGCCGAAAGCGGGAGTTCCTACAATGAGCAGTTCTTC,CASSHAESGSSYNEQFF
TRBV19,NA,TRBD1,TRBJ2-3,TGTGCCAGTAGTGTGCGGGACAGGGCCCTTCCAGATACGCAGTATTTT,CASSVRDRALPDTQYF
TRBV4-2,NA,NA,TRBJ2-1,TGTGCCAGCAGCCAAGATGATAACCCCAGCTCCTACAATGAGCAGTTCTTC,CASSQDDNPSSYNEQFF
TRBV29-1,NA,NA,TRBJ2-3,TGCAGCGGTATGGGAGCGCCAACCGGCACAGATACGCAGTATTTT,CSGMGAPTGTDTQYF
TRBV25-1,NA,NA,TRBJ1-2,TGTGCCAGCAGTCCCGGGGTGCTGGGCTACACCTTC,CASSPGVLGYTF
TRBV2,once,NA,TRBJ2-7,TGTGCCAGCAGTGAACCACGCTTGGGCCCCTACGAGCAGTACTTC,CASSEPRLGPYEQYF
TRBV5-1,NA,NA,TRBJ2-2,TGCGCCAGCTCCGGGACTCTTAACACCGGGGAGCTGTTTTTT,CASSGTLNTGELFF
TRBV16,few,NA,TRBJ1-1,TGTGCCAGCAGCCAATTAACTGAAGCTTTCTTT,CASSQLTEAFF
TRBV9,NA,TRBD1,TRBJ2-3,TGTGCCAGCAGCGTAGTAGGACAGGGCACAGATACGCAGTATTTT,CASSVVGQGTDTQYF
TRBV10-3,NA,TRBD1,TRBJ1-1,TGTGCCACCTCTTCGACAGGGACTGAAGCTTTCTTT,CATSSTGTEAFF
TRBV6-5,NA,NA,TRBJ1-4,TGTGCCAGCAGTGAAGCGGGTGAAAAACTGTTTTTT,CASSEAGEKLFF
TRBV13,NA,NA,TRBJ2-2,TGTGCCAGCAGCCGAAAGCCCGGGGGGCTGACGCTCGGGGAGCTGTTTTTT,CASSRKPGGLTLGELFF
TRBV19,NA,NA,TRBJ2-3,TGTGCCAGTAGTATTCAGGCAGGGGTATCGGATACGCAGTATTTT,CASSIQAGVSDTQYF
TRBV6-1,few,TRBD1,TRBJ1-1,TGTGCCAGCAGAGGAGGGACAGGGGACACTGAAGCTTTCTTT,CASRGGTGDTEAFF
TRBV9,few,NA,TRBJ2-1,TGTGCCAGCAGCGTCGGGCTAGGGCCAGCGGGAAAACGAACCACTGGGGGCCATGAGCAGTTCTTC,CASSVGLGPAGKRTTGGHEQFF
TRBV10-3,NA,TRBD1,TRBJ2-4,TGTGCCATCAGCGAGGGGGACAGAAAAAAAAACATTCAGTACTTC,CAISEGDRKKNIQYF
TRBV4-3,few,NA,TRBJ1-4,TGCGCCAGCAGCCAAGTACGGCGGGGGGAAAAACTGTTTTTT,CASSQVRRGEKLFF
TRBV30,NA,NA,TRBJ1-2,TGTGCCTGGAGAAGGTCCAGGAGGGACTATGGCTACACCTTC,CAWRRSRRDYGYTF
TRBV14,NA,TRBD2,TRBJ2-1,TGTGCCAGCAGCCACCTGAATCGAGCGGGGGGGTGGGATGAGCAGTTCTTC,CASSHLNRAGGWDEQFF
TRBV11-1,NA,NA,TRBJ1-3,TGTGCCAGCAGACTTCCGGCTGGAAACACCATATATTTT,CASRLPAGNTIYF
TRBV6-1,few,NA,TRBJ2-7,TGTGCCAGCAGTACCTCAGGGGTTCCGTCCTACGAGCAGTACTTC,CASSTSGVPSYEQYF
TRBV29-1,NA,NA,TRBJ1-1,TGCAGCGTTGATCTAGGAAGGACTGAAGCTTTCTTT,CSVDLGRTEAFF
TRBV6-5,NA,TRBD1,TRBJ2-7,TGTGCCAGCAGTCCTACCGGGACAGTTATCTACGAGCAGTACTTC,CASSPTGTVIYEQYF
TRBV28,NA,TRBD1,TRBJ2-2,TGTGCCAGCACCTACACAGGGGGTCGGGGGGAGCTGTTTTTT,CASTYTGGRGELFF
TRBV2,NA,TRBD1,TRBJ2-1,TGTGCCAGCAGCCTAGGGACAGGGAGGACTGAGCAGTTCTTC,CASSLGTGRTEQFF
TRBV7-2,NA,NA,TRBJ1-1,TGTGCCAGCGCTCAGGTTACCACTGAAGCTTTCTTT,CASAQVTTEAFF
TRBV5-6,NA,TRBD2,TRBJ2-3,TGTGCCAGCAGCTTGGTAGCGGGGGGGCCAGATACGCAGTATTTT,CASSLVAGGPDTQYF
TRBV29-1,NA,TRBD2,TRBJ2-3,TGCAGCGGGGGTTGGGCCCCGATTAGCGGGATTACAGATACGCAGTATTTT,CSGGWAPISGITDTQYF
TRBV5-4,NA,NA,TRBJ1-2,TGTGCCAGCAGCCTCGACAGCTATGGCTACACCTTC,CASSLDSYGYTF
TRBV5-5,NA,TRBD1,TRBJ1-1,TGTGCCAGCAGCTTGGGACAGGGGAGTGAAGCTTTCTTT,CASSLGQGSEAFF
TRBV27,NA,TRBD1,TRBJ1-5,TGTGCCAGCAGTTCCCACCTAGACAGGGTGTGGGGCAATCAGCCCCAGCATTTT,CASSSHLDRVWGNQPQHF
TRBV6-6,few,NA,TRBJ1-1,TGTGCCAGCAGCCAGGGTTACACTGAAGCTTTCTTT,CASSQGYTEAFF
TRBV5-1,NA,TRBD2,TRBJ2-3,TGCGCCAGCAGCAGTCTAGCGGGGGGCGCAACTACAGATACGCAGTATTTT,CASSSLAGGATTDTQYF